This TCR beta chain came from a study of metastatic and nonmetastatic thyroid tumors. Study context: Repertoire comparison spanned blood and tumor or nodule tissue of malignant and benign thyroid patients. General study results and limits: Benign nodules reportedly had significantly lower TCR beta diversity than malignant thyroid tumors in blood and tumor.

Not a single patient had been given any form of treatment at any point before undergoing thyroid surgery. V lost 2 bases and J lost 2, with 14 bases in between. This CDR3 is built from 16 residues. Per the study methods: Using the CDR3 differences seen across clinicopathological groups, the authors built a distant-metastasis classifier for papillary thyroid cancer, which was meant to discriminate distant-metastatic patients. MiXCR re-clonotyped the PCR reads for TCRdb. TCRdb assigned the V and J calls; the authors' analysis was not used. The repertoire holds about 19,000 clones, with 37% as singletons. This clone was counted between two and nine times. The antigen remains unidentified.

The sample consisted of tumor tissue. The source is a female donor with papillary thyroid cancer or a benign thyroid nodule (not recorded which). Some clones in this sample may be carry-over from other donors' samples. The V call is TRBV12-3 or TRBV12-4, the J call TRBJ2-3; no firm D call. The CDR3 here is CASSLFQRPDTDTQYF. The DNA for the CDR3 is TGTGCCAGCAGTTTATTTCAGCGACCGGACACAGATACGCAGTATTTT.